This entry lists 5 T cell receptor beta chains sequenced from one sample in a study of T cell responses to AZD1222 COVID-19 vaccine. Clones were read by immunoSEQ multiplex PCR, and TCRdb kept only the in-frame ones, dropping some. The top ten clones hold about a sixth of a sample with over 100,000 clones, roughly 84% of them seen once. Sample: peripheral blood, taken on day 0 of AZD1222 vaccination. Receptors originate from an adult in good health.

The J gene is TRBJ1-3, the V gene TRBV29-1; TRBD1 matches at 10 bases. The CDR3 sequence is 19 residues long. Germline V lookup: CDR1 SQVTM, CDR2 ANQGSEA. With 5 bases clipped from V and 4 bases from J, the junction kept 20 bases outside the gene matches. This chain's CDR3 is CSVRATAGTGVGSGNTIYF. In DNA, the CDR3 is TGCAGCGTTCGTGCGACTGCCGGGACAGGGGTTGGGTCCGGAAACACCATATATTTT.

The V gene is TRBV6-2 or TRBV6-3, the J gene TRBJ1-5; 9 positions match TRBD1. Germline V gene sequence: CDR1 MNHEY, CDR2 SVGEGT. J lost 5 bases, V lost 7 bases, and 6 bases had no gene match. The CDR3 length is 14 residues. The CDR3 loop is CASNPDRGDQPQHF. The CDR3 region has the DNA TGTGCCAGCAACCCGGACAGGGGAGATCAGCCCCAGCATTTT.

The V and J genes are TRBV24-1 and TRBJ2-2; TRBD1 or TRBD2 may be the D gene (5 bases each). The CDR3 has 14 residues. Trimming removed 10 bases at V and 4 bases at J, with 15 bases between. The germline CDR1 and CDR2 sequences are KGHDR and SFDVKD. CDR3 bases: TGTGCCACACGAGGGGCGGCGGGCACCGGGGAGCTGTTTTTT. Protein sequence: CATRGAAGTGELFF.

The chain uses TRBV19 and TRBJ2-7; D possibly corresponds to TRBD2 (5 bases). V was shortened by 5 bases and J by 0 bases, with 8 bases between the two germline ends. There are 13 residues in the CDR3. In germline, CDR1 is LNHDA, CDR2 SQIVND (reference sequence). CDR3 sequence: CASSGRGSYEQYV. The DNA of the CDR3 is TGTGCCAGTAGTGGCCGGGGCTCCTACGAGCAGTACGTC.

For the CDR3, the DNA is TGTGCCAGCAGTGTGGGACACCCCTCCTACGAGCAGTACTTC. Its translation is CASSVGHPSYEQYF. This chain connects TRBV27 to TRBJ2-7; a possible D gene is TRBD1 (6 bases). Germline lookup yields CDR1 MNHEY and CDR2 SMNVEV (reference sequence). With 5 bases removed from V and 0 bases from J, the gap between germline ends came to 11 bases. The CDR3 sequence is 14 residues long.